These T cell receptor beta chains were read from a single sample in a study of T cell repertoires in cytomegalovirus infection. No cognate antigen is known for these TCRs. TCRdb recomputed calls from the reads with MiXCR, one row per CDR3 protein. Of approximately 1,000,000 distinct CDR3 sequences listed, approximately 31% are singletons. Sequencing was performed on cultured CD8+ T cells from PBMCs, taken from culture after CMV antigen stimulation. The source of these receptors is a human donor in good health (CMV status not recorded). Some clones in this sample may be carry-over from other donors' samples. The CDR3 runs from the conserved cysteine through the conserved F or W. The order of the fields is V gene, J gene, D gene, clone size, CDR3 protein, CDR3 DNA. A D gene is named only where the DNA matches it firmly. Clone sizes are given selectively: once, few, many, or a class where the clone is expanded.

v_call: TRBV7-3
j_call: TRBJ2-2
d_call: TRBD2
clone_size: few
cdr3_aa: CASSPRVAGGPRTGELFF
cdr3_nt: TGTGCCAGCAGCCCCCGTGTAGCGGGTGGGCCGAGGACCGGGGAGCTGTTTTTT

v_call: TRBV18
j_call: TRBJ2-1
d_call: TRBD1
clone_size: few
cdr3_aa: CASSPRGGPNNEQFF
cdr3_nt: TGTGCCAGCTCACCACGAGGGGGCCCAAACAATGAGCAGTTCTTC

v_call: TRBV7-8
j_call: TRBJ2-2
d_call: -
clone_size: once
cdr3_aa: CARSPYGIVELFF
cdr3_nt: TGTGCCAGAAGCCCATACGGAATTGTGGAGCTGTTTTTT

v_call: TRBV27
j_call: TRBJ2-1
d_call: -
clone_size: few
cdr3_aa: CASSPMGQNSYNEQFF
cdr3_nt: TGTGCCAGCAGTCCGATGGGGCAGAACTCCTACAATGAGCAGTTCTTC

v_call: TRBV12-3/TRBV12-4
j_call: TRBJ2-1
d_call: TRBD1
clone_size: -
cdr3_aa: CASSLRDSPYNEQFF
cdr3_nt: TGTGCCAGCAGTTTGAGGGACAGCCCCTACAATGAGCAGTTCTTC

v_call: TRBV27
j_call: TRBJ2-7
d_call: -
clone_size: few
cdr3_aa: CASSLGYLYEQYF
cdr3_nt: TGTGCCAGCAGTTTGGGGTACCTTTACGAGCAGTACTTC

v_call: TRBV19
j_call: TRBJ1-5
d_call: -
clone_size: few
cdr3_aa: CASRSGRYSNQPQHF
cdr3_nt: TGTGCCAGTAGATCGGGCAGGTATAGCAATCAGCCCCAGCATTTT

v_call: TRBV6-5
j_call: TRBJ2-2
d_call: -
clone_size: -
cdr3_aa: CASSCFSRTGELFF
cdr3_nt: TGTGCCAGCAGTTGCTTTAGCCGCACCGGGGAGCTGTTTTTT

v_call: TRBV11-3
j_call: TRBJ1-2
d_call: -
clone_size: -
cdr3_aa: CASSPPTVVSHGYTF
cdr3_nt: TGTGCCAGCAGCCCCCCGACAGTAGTTTCCCATGGCTACACCTTC

v_call: TRBV6-1
j_call: TRBJ1-5
d_call: -
clone_size: -
cdr3_aa: CASSEALRGVSQPQHF
cdr3_nt: TGTGCCAGCAGTGAAGCGCTTAGGGGGGTGAGTCAGCCCCAGCATTTT

v_call: TRBV6-5
j_call: TRBJ2-6
d_call: -
clone_size: few
cdr3_aa: CASRFTERQLSGANVLTF
cdr3_nt: TGTGCCAGCAGGTTTACAGAACGTCAGCTCTCTGGGGCCAACGTCCTGACTTTC

v_call: TRBV7-9
j_call: TRBJ1-1
d_call: TRBD1
clone_size: few
cdr3_aa: CASSSRDRGLEAFF
cdr3_nt: TGTGCCAGCAGCTCCCGGGACAGGGGGCTTGAAGCTTTCTTT

v_call: TRBV27
j_call: TRBJ1-1
d_call: -
clone_size: few
cdr3_aa: CASSWGQGEQAFF
cdr3_nt: TGTGCCAGCAGTTGGGGGCAGGGAGAGCAAGCTTTCTTT

v_call: TRBV19
j_call: TRBJ1-2
d_call: -
clone_size: few
cdr3_aa: CASSPAPGNYGYTF
cdr3_nt: TGTGCCAGTAGTCCCGCCCCGGGGAACTATGGCTACACCTTC

v_call: TRBV6-2/TRBV6-3
j_call: TRBJ2-5
d_call: -
clone_size: -
cdr3_aa: CASSYTAGAETQYF
cdr3_nt: TGTGCCAGCAGTTACACGGCGGGGGCGGAGACCCAGTACTTC

v_call: TRBV11-2
j_call: TRBJ2-1
d_call: -
clone_size: -
cdr3_aa: CASSSGSRGSYNEQFF
cdr3_nt: TGTGCCAGCAGCTCCGGCAGTAGGGGGTCCTACAATGAGCAGTTCTTC

v_call: TRBV7-2
j_call: TRBJ2-5
d_call: -
clone_size: few
cdr3_aa: CASSLVRQGKETQYF
cdr3_nt: TGTGCCAGCAGCTTAGTCAGGCAGGGGAAAGAGACCCAGTACTTC

v_call: TRBV7-8
j_call: TRBJ1-1
d_call: -
clone_size: many
cdr3_aa: CASSVDKLNTEAFF
cdr3_nt: TGTGCCAGCAGCGTAGATAAGTTGAACACTGAAGCTTTCTTT

v_call: TRBV7-9
j_call: TRBJ1-1
d_call: -
clone_size: few
cdr3_aa: CASSPEHRYRTEAFF
cdr3_nt: TGTGCCAGCAGCCCCGAACACAGGTATCGGACTGAAGCTTTCTTT

v_call: TRBV7-4
j_call: TRBJ2-1
d_call: -
clone_size: once
cdr3_aa: CASSLPPGPRSNEQFF
cdr3_nt: TGTGCCAGCAGCTTACCCCCCGGACCCAGGAGCAATGAGCAGTTCTTC

v_call: TRBV7-2
j_call: TRBJ1-5
d_call: TRBD1
clone_size: many
cdr3_aa: CASSTGTVYSNQPQHF
cdr3_nt: TGTGCCAGCAGCACCGGGACAGTTTATAGCAATCAGCCCCAGCATTTT

v_call: TRBV6-5
j_call: TRBJ1-1
d_call: -
clone_size: few
cdr3_aa: CASSYEVGDMNTEAFF
cdr3_nt: TGTGCCAGCAGTTACGAGGTAGGGGATATGAACACTGAAGCTTTCTTT

v_call: TRBV6-5
j_call: TRBJ2-7
d_call: -
clone_size: -
cdr3_aa: CASSDITYEQYF
cdr3_nt: TGTGCCAGCAGTGACATTACCTACGAGCAGTACTTC

v_call: TRBV10-2
j_call: TRBJ2-7
d_call: -
clone_size: -
cdr3_aa: CASRRDSPNEQYF
cdr3_nt: TGCGCCAGCAGAAGGGACTCCCCCAACGAGCAGTACTTC

v_call: TRBV7-6
j_call: TRBJ1-1
d_call: -
clone_size: many
cdr3_aa: CASSLGGWARNTEAFF
cdr3_nt: TGTGCCAGCAGCTTAGGAGGCTGGGCCCGGAACACTGAAGCTTTCTTT

v_call: TRBV2
j_call: TRBJ2-1
d_call: TRBD2
clone_size: -
cdr3_aa: CASSAGLAVRLSSYNEQFF
cdr3_nt: TGTGCCAGCAGTGCGGGACTAGCGGTTCGTCTGAGCTCCTACAATGAGCAGTTCTTC

v_call: TRBV2
j_call: TRBJ2-1
d_call: -
clone_size: -
cdr3_aa: CASSEFGNEQFF
cdr3_nt: TGTGCCAGCAGTGAATTCGGTAATGAGCAGTTCTTC

v_call: TRBV7-4
j_call: TRBJ2-1
d_call: TRBD2
clone_size: -
cdr3_aa: CASSSSGTSDSNEQFF
cdr3_nt: TGTGCCAGCAGCTCTTCCGGGACTAGCGATTCCAATGAGCAGTTCTTC

v_call: TRBV5-1
j_call: TRBJ1-3
d_call: -
clone_size: -
cdr3_aa: CASSFGGTNTIYF
cdr3_nt: TGCGCCAGCAGCTTCGGGGGCACAAACACCATATATTTT

v_call: TRBV4-1
j_call: TRBJ2-1
d_call: TRBD1
clone_size: -
cdr3_aa: CASSLAGTGLNEQFF
cdr3_nt: TGCGCCAGCAGCCTCGCCGGGACAGGACTTAATGAGCAGTTCTTC

v_call: TRBV14
j_call: TRBJ2-4
d_call: TRBD1
clone_size: few
cdr3_aa: CASSLLGTGENIQYF
cdr3_nt: TGTGCCAGCAGCCTCCTAGGGACAGGGGAAAACATTCAGTACTTC

v_call: TRBV12-5
j_call: TRBJ1-1
d_call: TRBD1
clone_size: few
cdr3_aa: CASGLSGTGGNLNTEAFF
cdr3_nt: TGTGCTAGTGGTTTGTCGGGGACAGGGGGTAATTTGAACACTGAAGCTTTCTTT

v_call: TRBV5-1
j_call: TRBJ1-2
d_call: TRBD1
clone_size: -
cdr3_aa: CASSLRTGDNGYTF
cdr3_nt: TGCGCCAGCAGCCTGAGGACAGGGGATAATGGCTACACCTTC

v_call: TRBV7-6
j_call: TRBJ1-6
d_call: TRBD1
clone_size: many
cdr3_aa: CASSLGQGKSPLHF
cdr3_nt: TGTGCCAGCAGCTTGGGACAGGGGAAATCACCCCTCCACTTT

v_call: TRBV10-2
j_call: TRBJ1-1
d_call: TRBD1
clone_size: few
cdr3_aa: CASSLAGGGSNTEAFF
cdr3_nt: TGCGCCAGCAGTCTTGCAGGGGGCGGTTCGAACACTGAAGCTTTCTTT

v_call: TRBV11-2
j_call: TRBJ2-5
d_call: -
clone_size: many
cdr3_aa: CASSLTGGLQETQYF
cdr3_nt: TGTGCCAGCAGCTTGACGGGGGGCCTCCAAGAGACCCAGTACTTC

v_call: TRBV12-3/TRBV12-4
j_call: TRBJ1-5
d_call: TRBD1
clone_size: -
cdr3_aa: CASTSSRGGGSQPQHF
cdr3_nt: TGTGCCAGCACATCGTCCCGGGGAGGGGGCAGTCAGCCCCAGCATTTT

v_call: TRBV7-9
j_call: TRBJ2-7
d_call: TRBD2
clone_size: many
cdr3_aa: CASSLGDGGAFSYEQYF
cdr3_nt: TGTGCCAGCAGCTTAGGCGACGGGGGGGCCTTCTCCTACGAGCAGTACTTC

v_call: TRBV6-5
j_call: TRBJ1-1
d_call: -
clone_size: few
cdr3_aa: CASSYGVAEAFF
cdr3_nt: TGTGCCAGCAGTTACGGCGTGGCTGAAGCTTTCTTT

v_call: TRBV4-3
j_call: TRBJ2-1
d_call: -
clone_size: -
cdr3_aa: CASSQDTSSYNEQFF
cdr3_nt: TGCGCCAGCAGCCAAGATACGAGCTCCTACAATGAGCAGTTCTTC

v_call: TRBV5-8
j_call: TRBJ2-3
d_call: TRBD2
clone_size: few
cdr3_aa: CASSEGRGGTDTQYF
cdr3_nt: TGTGCCAGCAGCGAGGGGAGGGGAGGCACAGATACGCAGTATTTT

v_call: TRBV12-3/TRBV12-4
j_call: TRBJ2-5
d_call: TRBD2
clone_size: -
cdr3_aa: CASSLSEGAGQETQYF
cdr3_nt: TGTGCCAGCAGTCTATCCGAAGGAGCGGGGCAAGAGACCCAGTACTTC

v_call: TRBV4-2
j_call: TRBJ1-6
d_call: -
clone_size: few
cdr3_aa: CASSQDLQGGDNSPLHF
cdr3_nt: TGTGCCAGCAGCCAAGATCTGCAGGGAGGCGATAATTCACCCCTCCACTTT

v_call: TRBV7-6
j_call: TRBJ2-1
d_call: -
clone_size: few
cdr3_aa: CASSLFFTTPGGNEQFF
cdr3_nt: TGTGCCAGCAGCCTTTTTTTTACTACCCCGGGTGGCAATGAGCAGTTCTTC

v_call: TRBV7-3
j_call: TRBJ1-1
d_call: -
clone_size: -
cdr3_aa: CASSLGGRTGRNTEAFF
cdr3_nt: TGTGCCAGCAGCTTAGGAGGGCGTACAGGTCGAAACACTGAAGCTTTCTTT

v_call: TRBV4-1
j_call: TRBJ1-2
d_call: -
clone_size: few
cdr3_aa: CASRDGGYGYTF
cdr3_nt: TGCGCCAGCCGCGACGGTGGCTATGGCTACACCTTC

v_call: TRBV12-5
j_call: TRBJ2-7
d_call: TRBD1
clone_size: -
cdr3_aa: CASGYGQGLYEQYF
cdr3_nt: TGTGCTAGTGGTTACGGACAGGGCCTCTACGAGCAGTACTTC

v_call: TRBV7-9
j_call: TRBJ1-4
d_call: -
clone_size: few
cdr3_aa: CASSLGIRVINEKLFF
cdr3_nt: TGTGCCAGCAGCTTAGGAATCCGGGTTATAAATGAAAAACTGTTTTTT

v_call: TRBV12-3/TRBV12-4
j_call: TRBJ2-3
d_call: -
clone_size: -
cdr3_aa: CASSFTNRVSDTQYF
cdr3_nt: TGTGCCAGCAGTTTTACCAACAGGGTTTCAGATACGCAGTATTTT

v_call: TRBV7-9
j_call: TRBJ2-5
d_call: -
clone_size: -
cdr3_aa: CASSLPVPQETQYF
cdr3_nt: TGTGCCAGCAGCTTGCCAGTCCCCCAAGAGACCCAGTACTTC

v_call: TRBV4-2
j_call: TRBJ1-4
d_call: -
clone_size: few
cdr3_aa: CASSLVVGEGEKLFF
cdr3_nt: TGTGCCAGCAGCCTAGTGGTGGGTGAGGGAGAAAAACTGTTTTTT

v_call: TRBV28
j_call: TRBJ1-6
d_call: -
clone_size: -
cdr3_aa: CASNVQETNSPLHF
cdr3_nt: TGTGCCAGCAACGTACAGGAAACGAATTCACCCCTCCACTTT

v_call: TRBV19
j_call: TRBJ1-2
d_call: -
clone_size: few
cdr3_aa: CASSWTDRANYGYTF
cdr3_nt: TGTGCCAGTAGTTGGACAGACCGAGCTAACTATGGCTACACCTTC

v_call: TRBV12-3/TRBV12-4
j_call: TRBJ2-2
d_call: TRBD2
clone_size: few
cdr3_aa: CASTPPGGGTGELFF
cdr3_nt: TGTGCCAGCACCCCTCCGGGGGGTGGCACCGGGGAGCTGTTTTTT

v_call: TRBV5-4
j_call: TRBJ2-7
d_call: -
clone_size: -
cdr3_aa: CASSFRNEQYF
cdr3_nt: TGTGCCAGCAGTTTCAGGAACGAGCAGTACTTC

v_call: TRBV12-5
j_call: TRBJ2-3
d_call: -
clone_size: -
cdr3_aa: CASAPGAGSTDTQYF
cdr3_nt: TGTGCTAGTGCCCCGGGCGCGGGGAGCACAGATACGCAGTATTTT